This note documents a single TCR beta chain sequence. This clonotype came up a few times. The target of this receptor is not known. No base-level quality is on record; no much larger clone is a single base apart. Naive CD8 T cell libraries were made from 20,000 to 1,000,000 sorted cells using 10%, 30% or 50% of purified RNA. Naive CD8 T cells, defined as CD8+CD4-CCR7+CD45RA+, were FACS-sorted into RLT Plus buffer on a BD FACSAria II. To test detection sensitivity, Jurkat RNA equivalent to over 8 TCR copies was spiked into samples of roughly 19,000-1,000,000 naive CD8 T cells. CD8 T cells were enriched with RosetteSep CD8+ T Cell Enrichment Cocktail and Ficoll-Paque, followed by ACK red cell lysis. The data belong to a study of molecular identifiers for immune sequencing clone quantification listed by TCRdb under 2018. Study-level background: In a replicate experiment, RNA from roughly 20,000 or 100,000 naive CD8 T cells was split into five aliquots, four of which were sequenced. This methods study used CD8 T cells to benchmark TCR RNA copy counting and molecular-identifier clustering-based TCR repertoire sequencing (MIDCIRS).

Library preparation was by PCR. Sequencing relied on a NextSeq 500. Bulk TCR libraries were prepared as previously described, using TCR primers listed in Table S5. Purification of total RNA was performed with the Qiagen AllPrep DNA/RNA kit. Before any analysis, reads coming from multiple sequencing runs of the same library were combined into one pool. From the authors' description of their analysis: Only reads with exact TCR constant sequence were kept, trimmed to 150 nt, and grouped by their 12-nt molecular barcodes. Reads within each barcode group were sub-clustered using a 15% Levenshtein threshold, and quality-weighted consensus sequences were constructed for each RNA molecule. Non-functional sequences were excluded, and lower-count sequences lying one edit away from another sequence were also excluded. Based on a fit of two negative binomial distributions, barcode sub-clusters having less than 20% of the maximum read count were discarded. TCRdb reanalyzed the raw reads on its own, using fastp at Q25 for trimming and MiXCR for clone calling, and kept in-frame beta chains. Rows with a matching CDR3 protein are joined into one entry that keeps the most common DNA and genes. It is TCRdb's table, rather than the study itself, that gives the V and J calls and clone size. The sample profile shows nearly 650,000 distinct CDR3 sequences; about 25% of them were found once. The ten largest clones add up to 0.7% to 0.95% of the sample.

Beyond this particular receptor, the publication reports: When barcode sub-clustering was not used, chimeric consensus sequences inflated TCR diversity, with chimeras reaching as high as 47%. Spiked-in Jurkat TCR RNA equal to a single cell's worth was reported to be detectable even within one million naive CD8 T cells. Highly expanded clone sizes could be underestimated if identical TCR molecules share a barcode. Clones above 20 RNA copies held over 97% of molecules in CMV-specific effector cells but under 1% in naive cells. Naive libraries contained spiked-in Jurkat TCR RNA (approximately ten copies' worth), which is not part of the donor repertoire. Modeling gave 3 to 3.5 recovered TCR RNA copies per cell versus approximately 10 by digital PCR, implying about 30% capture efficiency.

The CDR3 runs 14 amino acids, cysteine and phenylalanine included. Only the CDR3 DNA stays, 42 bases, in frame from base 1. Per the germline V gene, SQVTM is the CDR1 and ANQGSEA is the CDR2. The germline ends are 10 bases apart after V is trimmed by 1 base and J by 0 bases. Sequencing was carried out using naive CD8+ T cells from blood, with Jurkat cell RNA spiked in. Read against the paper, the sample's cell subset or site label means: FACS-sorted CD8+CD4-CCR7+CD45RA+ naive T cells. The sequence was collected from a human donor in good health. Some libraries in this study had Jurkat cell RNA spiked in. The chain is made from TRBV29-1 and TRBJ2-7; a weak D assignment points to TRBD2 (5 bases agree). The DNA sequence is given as TGCAGCGTTGAAGTCGGAGGTTCCTCCTACGAGCAGTACTTC. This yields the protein CSVEVGGSSYEQYF.